Listed here are 26 T cell receptor beta chains from one sample, sequenced in a study of graft-versus-host responses after intestinal transplantation. Assay: immunoSEQ multiplex PCR; the TCRdb copy retains only in-frame clones and omits some. The repertoire holds under 45,000 clones, with over 85% as singletons. Here the sequenced sample was PBMCs, taken almost 270 days after transplant. All receptors derive from a human patient who received an intestinal transplant, so some T cells may come from the graft donor.

This CDR3 is CASSSAGGFVSYNEQFF. The DNA of the CDR3 is TGTGCCAGCAGTTCAGCGGGGGGATTTGTTTCCTACAATGAGCAGTTCTTC. The chain combines TRBV27 with TRBJ2-1; 9 bases line up with TRBD2. V lost 4 bases to trimming and J lost 1 base; unmatched junction nucleotides: 8. This CDR3 is 17 amino acids long. Germline lookup yields CDR1 MNHEY and CDR2 SMNVEV (reference sequence).

CDR3 sequence: CASGFGEQFF. The CDR3 nucleotides are TGTGCTAGTGGTTTTGGGGAGCAGTTCTTC. The rearrangement links TRBV12-5 to TRBJ2-1; no definite D call. The CDR3 is 10 amino acids. CDR1 and CDR2 from the germline V gene are LGHNT and FRNRAP. Trimming removed 3 bases at V and 10 bases at J, with 4 bases between. Combining the CDR3 with reference TRBV12-5 and TRBJ2-1 gives the whole variable domain DARVTQTPRHKVTEMGQEVTMRCQPILGHNTVFWYRQTMMQGLELLAYFRNRAPLDDSGMPKDRFSAEMPDATLATLKIQPSEPRDSAVYFCASGFGEQFFGPGTRLTVL.

This clone has only a few counts. The genes are TRBV10-3 and TRBJ2-7, with 9 bases identical to TRBD1. The CDR3 is 18 amino acids. Looked up from germline, CDR1 is ENHRY and CDR2 is SYGVKD. V was clipped by 0 bases and J by 4 bases; unmatched bases: 13. CDR3 nucleotide sequence: TGTGCCATCAGTGAGTCGATGCCACCCGGGACAGGGCAGTACGAGCAGTACTTC. Amino acid sequence: CAISESMPPGTGQYEQYF.

The chain combines TRBV6-1 with TRBJ2-1; D is uncertain. Germline V gene sequence: CDR1 MNHNS, CDR2 SASEGT. With 1 base removed from V and 8 bases from J, the gap between germline ends came to 21 bases. This CDR3 is built from 17 residues. DNA of the CDR3: TGTGCCAGCAGTGAAGGTCGCCACAGTGCTTCGATGGATGAGCAGTTCTTC. It specifies CASSEGRHSASMDEQFF.

The gene calls are TRBV5-1 and TRBJ1-1, with a tentative D call TRBD1 (6 bases). This CDR3 contains 19 residues. In germline, CDR1 is SGHRS, CDR2 YFSETQ. Deletions cut 6 bases from V and 1 base from J, with 28 bases between. The CDR3 DNA reads as TGCGCCAGCACCTCGCTCTCCGGGGCCCTCGGGGGCCAGAACACTGAAGCTTTCTTT. Protein product: CASTSLSGALGGQNTEAFF.

The V call is TRBV9, the J call TRBJ2-7, with TRBD1 matching 10 bases. The CDR3 length is 14 residues. Germline V lookup: CDR1 SGDLS, CDR2 YYNGEE. Losses at the gene ends were 4 bases for V and 5 bases for J; bases not matched to a gene: 6. The CDR3 coding sequence is TGTGCCAGCAGCCTGGGGGGGACAGGGGACGAGCAGTACTTC. Protein: CASSLGGTGDEQYF.

This chain joins TRBV29-1 and TRBJ2-7; 8 nucleotides align to TRBD1. Germline CDR1 SQVTM, CDR2 ANQGSEA. V lost 7 bases, J lost 2 bases, and 7 bases stayed unmatched. The CDR3 is made up of 13 amino acids. The CDR3 loop reads CSAGTGSPYEQYF. CDR3 sequence (DNA): TGCAGCGCCGGGACAGGTTCCCCCTACGAGCAGTACTTC.

The gene calls are TRBV5-1 and TRBJ2-1, with 8 bases aligning to TRBD2. This CDR3 has 15 amino acids. Germline loops: CDR1 SGHRS, CDR2 YFSETQ. Trimming took 4 bases from V and 8 from J; bases not matched to a gene: 11. The DNA for the CDR3 is TGCGCCAGCAGCCGGTCGTTAGCGGGGTTCGATGAGCAGTTCTTC. Its translation is CASSRSLAGFDEQFF.

This clone was recorded once. V usage is TRBV14 and J usage is TRBJ2-7, with D hard to call. The CDR3 length is 15 residues. Germline lookup yields CDR1 SGHDN and CDR2 FVKESK. V was cut by 0 bases and J by 1 base, with 10 bases left in between. Here the CDR3 reads CASSQEFGLSYEQYF. The CDR3 DNA reads TGTGCCAGCAGCCAAGAATTCGGGCTGTCCTACGAGCAGTACTTC.

V usage is TRBV9 and J usage is TRBJ1-6, with D possibly TRBD1 on 5 matching bases. The CDR3 extends over 14 amino acids. Germline V gene lookup returns CDR1 SGDLS and CDR2 YYNGEE. V gave up 2 bases and J gave up 10 bases, with 13 bases separating them. CDR3 DNA sequence: TGTGCCAGCAGCGTCGGGGGTCCTGGGTCACCCCTCCACTTT. Its translation: CASSVGGPGSPLHF.

This clone was seen more than once but under ten times. The V gene is TRBV7-3, the J gene TRBJ1-2; D call uncertain. V was trimmed by 7 bases and J by 6 bases, leaving 21 bases between them. Germline V gene data show CDR1 as SGHTA and CDR2 as FQGTGA. CDR3 length equals 15 residues. The CDR3 loop reads CASIPTTWYGNGYTF. Written as DNA, the CDR3 is TGTGCCAGCATCCCCACCACCTGGTACGGAAATGGCTACACCTTC.

The DNA for the CDR3 is TGTGCCAGTAGTATAGGGCAGGGGTTTGGCTACACCTTC. Translating gives CASSIGQGFGYTF. The rearrangement joins TRBV19 to TRBJ1-2, with TRBD1 as a possible D gene (6 bases). Trimming removed 1 base from V and 7 bases from J, with 10 bases in between. Germline CDR1 reads LNHDA; CDR2 reads SQIVND (reference sequence). This CDR3 is built from 13 residues.

J is TRBJ1-5 and V is TRBV6-5; D remains unclear. This CDR3 is 14 amino acids long. In germline, CDR1 is MNHEY, CDR2 SVGAGI. V lost 5 bases and J 0 bases, leaving 8 bases between the germline ends. The CDR3 nucleotides read TGTGCCAGCAGTAGGAGGGATAGCAATCAGCCCCAGCATTTT. Its translation: CASSRRDSNQPQHF.

The chain combines TRBV5-1 with TRBJ2-7, with a possible D match to TRBD1 (6 bases). Germline CDR1 reads SGHRS; CDR2 reads YFSETQ. The CDR3 covers 14 residues. Deletions cut 0 bases from V and 3 bases from J, with 10 bases between. The CDR3 sequence: CASSLVQGNYEQYF. The CDR3 bases are TGCGCCAGCAGCTTGGTACAGGGCAACTACGAGCAGTACTTC.

The gene calls are TRBV7-9 and TRBJ1-2; TRBD1 matches 8 bases. The V gene end was trimmed by 5 bases and the J gene end by 3 bases; junction bases not matched to a gene: 8. In germline, CDR1 is SEHNR, CDR2 FQNEAQ (reference sequence). CDR3 length: 15 amino acids. Here the CDR3 DNA reads TGTGCCAGCAGCGCGATACAGGGGGAGGACTATGGCTACACCTTC. It yields the protein CASSAIQGEDYGYTF.

This chain links TRBV9 with TRBJ2-2, with 9 bases lining up with TRBD2. CDR1 and CDR2 (germline): SGDLS, YYNGEE. J lost 4 bases, V lost 0 bases, and 4 bases had no gene match. The CDR3 runs to 16 residues. CDR3 sequence (DNA): TGTGCCAGCAGCGTAGCTGGGCGGGGGGGCACCGGGGAGCTGTTTTTT. Translated: CASSVAGRGGTGELFF.

J is TRBJ1-2 and V is TRBV18; D is possibly TRBD1 (6 bases). Germline V gene sequence: CDR1 KGHSH, CDR2 LQKENI. The CDR3 runs to 15 residues. V shed 3 bases and J shed 1 base, with 12 bases lying between them. This CDR3 is CASSPPTGFNYGYTF. Here the CDR3 DNA reads TGTGCCAGCTCACCCCCGACAGGTTTTAACTATGGCTACACCTTC.

The V and J genes are TRBV10-3 and TRBJ1-5; D remains ambiguous. The CDR3 is made up of 13 amino acids. Trimming took off 6 bases at V and 5 bases at J, with 11 bases between the two ends. The germline CDR1 and CDR2 sequences are ENHRY and SYGVKD. The CDR3 nucleotides are TGTGCCATCAGAAGAGGAGACGATCAGCCCCAGCATTTT. Translated: CAIRRGDDQPQHF.

The J gene is TRBJ2-5, the V gene TRBV11-2; D might be TRBD2 (6 bases). Germline values: CDR1 SGHAT, CDR2 FQNNGV. Trimming shortened V by 7 bases and J by 2 bases, and 20 bases separated the two germline ends. The CDR3 is 16 residues long. The CDR3 nucleotides are TGTGCCAGCAACCTAATCGAGGACTACCCTCAAGAGACCCAGTACTTC. As protein: CASNLIEDYPQETQYF.

The chain is built from TRBV2 and TRBJ1-6; 9 bases map to TRBD1. The germline CDR1 and CDR2 sequences are SNHLY and FYNNEI. The CDR3 totals 15 residues. V was pared by 7 bases and J by 10 bases, with 11 bases of the junction left unmatched. Here the CDR3 reads CASTLPGQGPSPLHF. In nucleotides, the CDR3 is TGTGCCAGCACCCTCCCGGGACAGGGTCCCTCACCCCTCCACTTT.

The rearrangement joins TRBV5-1 to TRBJ2-5, with 7 nucleotides matching TRBD2. CDR1 is SGHRS and CDR2 is YFSETQ in the germline V gene. The length of the CDR3 is 15 residues. J was trimmed by 5 bases and V by 1 base; bases with no gene match: 8. The DNA of the CDR3 is TGCGCCAGCAGCTTGTATCGGCAGGGAGGGGAGACCCAGTACTTC. This codes for CASSLYRQGGETQYF.

V usage is TRBV7-2 and J usage is TRBJ2-2; the D call may be TRBD1 or TRBD2 (7 bases each). From germline, CDR1 is SGHTA and CDR2 FQGNSA. Trimming left V 6 bases short and J 5 bases short, with 16 bases between. CDR3 length: 15 amino acids. The CDR3 DNA reads TGTGCCAGCAGACAACCAGGGGGGGTGACCGGGGAGCTGTTTTTT. Translating gives CASRQPGGVTGELFF. The variable domain in full, completed from reference TRBV7-2 and TRBJ2-2, reads GAGVSQSPSNKVTEKGKDVELRCDPISGHTALYWYRQSLGQGLEFLIYFQGNSAPDKSGLPSDRFSAERTGGSVSTLTIQRTQQEDSAVYLCASRQPGGVTGELFFGEGSRLTVL.

This clone was counted between two and nine times. The chain links TRBV27 to TRBJ2-1; TRBD2 matches at 7 bases. Germline trimming cut 1 base from V and 2 bases from J; bases unmatched to any gene: 2. CDR3 length equals 15 residues. Germline CDR1 reads MNHEY; CDR2 reads SMNVEV (reference sequence). The CDR3 region has the DNA TGTGCCAGCAGTTTATTGGGGGGGGCCTACAATGAGCAGTTCTTC. Its protein is CASSLLGGAYNEQFF.

CDR3 sequence reads: CASSLDQVRGNTIYF. The CDR3 DNA sequence: TGTGCCAGCAGCTTAGATCAAGTGAGAGGAAACACCATATATTTT. The chain links TRBV11-2 to TRBJ1-3; D call uncertain. The CDR3 is 15 amino acids. CDR1 is SGHAT, CDR2 FQNNGV, per germline. The V end was cut by 0 bases, the J end by 4 bases, with 10 bases between. Complete variable domain (other parts from reference TRBV11-2 and TRBJ1-3): EAGVAQSPRYKIIEKRQSVAFWCNPISGHATLYWYQQILGQGPKLLIQFQNNGVVDDSQLPKDRFSAERLKGVDSTLKIQPAKLEDSAVYLCASSLDQVRGNTIYFGEGSWLTVV.

This clone has only one observation. The chain uses TRBV7-9 and TRBJ2-5, with 9 bases fitting TRBD1. The trim removed 5 bases at V and 3 bases at J, leaving 4 bases unmatched. The germline V gene has CDR1 SEHNR and CDR2 FQNEAQ (reference sequence). The CDR3 runs to 14 residues. The CDR3 loop is CASSRRTGEETQYF. CDR3 coding DNA: TGTGCCAGCAGCCGTAGGACAGGGGAAGAGACCCAGTACTTC.

The V gene is TRBV11-3, the J gene TRBJ2-7; D might be TRBD1 (6 bases). Trimming shortened V by 0 bases and J by 0 bases, and 15 bases separated the two germline ends. The germline V gene encodes CDR1 SGHNT and CDR2 YENEEA. CDR3 length: 17 residues. CDR3 coding DNA: TGTGCCAGCAGCTTAGATAAGGACAGATTGGGCTCCTACGAGCAGTACTTC. This codes for CASSLDKDRLGSYEQYF.